This TCR beta chain was sequenced during a study of blood T cells in healthy people across ages. Study outcomes and limitations: Researchers judged that diversity estimates from one million T cells fell short of true values.

This CDR3 contains 14 residues. In germline, CDR1 is LGHNA, CDR2 YNFKEQ. V lost 3 bases to trimming and J lost 2 bases; unmatched junction nucleotides: 4. Healthy Caucasian individuals from Russia aged roughly 6 to 90 served as donors. Notes on this clonotype: Its antigen is unidentified.

For the second PCR, which ran for about 6 to 12 cycles, a sample-barcoded 5' primer and a J-beta primer mix were used. The yield of each sample was at least 3 million CDR3-containing paired-end reads. TCRdb used MiXCR to reprocess the 5' RACE reads, holding one entry per CDR3 protein. The table records fewer than 950,000 distinct CDR3 sequences, about 37% of them present only once. Sequenced: blood. The chain carries TRBV4-2 and TRBJ2-7; the match to TRBD1 covers 7 bases. This receptor was obtained from a man between 18 and 29 years old in good health. Written as DNA, the CDR3 is TGTGCCAGCAGCCACGACAGGGAACCCTACGAGCAGTACTTC. It translates to CASSHDREPYEQYF.